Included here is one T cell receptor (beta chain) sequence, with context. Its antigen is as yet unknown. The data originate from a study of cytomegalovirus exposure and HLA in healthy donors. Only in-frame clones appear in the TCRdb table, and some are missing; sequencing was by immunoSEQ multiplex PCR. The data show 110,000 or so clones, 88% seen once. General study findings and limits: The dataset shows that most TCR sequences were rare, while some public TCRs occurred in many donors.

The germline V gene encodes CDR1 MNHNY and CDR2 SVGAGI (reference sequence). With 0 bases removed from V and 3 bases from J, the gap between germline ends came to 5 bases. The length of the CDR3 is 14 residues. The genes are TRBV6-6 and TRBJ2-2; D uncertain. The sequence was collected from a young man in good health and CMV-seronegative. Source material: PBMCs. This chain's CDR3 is CASSYSQDTGELFF. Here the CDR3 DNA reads TGTGCCAGCAGTTACTCCCAGGACACCGGGGAGCTGTTTTTT.